These 24 T cell receptor beta chains originate from one sample sequenced in a study of T cell repertoires in cytomegalovirus infection. TCRdb redid the calling of the reads with MiXCR, one entry per CDR3 protein. Of around 280,000 distinct CDR3 sequences detected, around 15% appear once; the ten largest clones hold roughly 9.7%. Sequenced: PBMCs. Every receptor here comes from a human donor in good health (CMV status not recorded). Some clones in this sample may be carry-over from other donors' samples.

There are a few counts of this clonotype. J is TRBJ2-5 and V is TRBV6-2 or TRBV6-3; TRBD1 is a possible D gene (5 bases). The CDR3 length is 14 residues. The ends were cut back, 4 bases at V and 1 base at J, with 10 bases in the middle. Germline CDR1 is MNHEY and CDR2 is SVGEGT. The chain's CDR3 is CASSSRQIQETQYF. The CDR3 region has the DNA TGTGCCAGCAGTTCACGACAGATCCAAGAGACCCAGTACTTC.

The CDR3 reads CASSGGVEDTQYF. The CDR3 DNA sequence: TGCGCCAGCAGTGGGGGGGTAGAAGATACGCAGTATTTT. The chain joins TRBV10-1 to TRBJ2-3, with D maybe TRBD2 (6 bases). The CDR3 runs 13 residues. The germline gives CDR1 WNHNN, CDR2 SYGVQD (reference sequence). V lost 4 bases to trimming and J lost 5 bases, with 10 bases between them.

In this sample, this clonotype turned up many times. The V call is TRBV28, the J call TRBJ2-7; 8 bases match TRBD2. Germline V gene sequence: CDR1 MDHEN, CDR2 SYDVKM. V shed 6 bases and J 5 bases; nucleotides not matched to a gene: 12. This CDR3 comprises 15 residues. CDR3 nucleotides: TGTGCCAGCAGCCCCCCCCAAGCGGGAGAGAACGAGCAGTACTTC. The encoded protein is CASSPPQAGENEQYF.

The sample holds a few counts of this clonotype. The CDR3 loop is CASSGQGSASVMKYF. The CDR3, as DNA: TGTGCCAGCAGTGGACAGGGGTCGGCGTCGGTAATGAAGTACTTC. The rearrangement joins TRBV5-5 to TRBJ2-7; the match to TRBD1 covers 9 bases. The J segment lost 11 bases and the V segment lost 5 bases, leaving 17 bases of the junction unmatched. This CDR3 is 15 amino acids long. Germline V gene lookup returns CDR1 SGHKS and CDR2 YYEKEE (reference sequence).

The gene calls are TRBV20-1 and TRBJ2-7; maybe TRBD2 (6 bases). Germline CDR1 and CDR2: DFQATT and SNEGSKA (reference sequence). The CDR3 length is 12 residues. V shed 5 bases and J shed 5 bases, with 13 bases lying between them. CDR3 loop: CSALEGRHEQYF. Here the CDR3 DNA reads TGCAGTGCTTTGGAGGGGCGGCACGAGCAGTACTTC.

The chain has TRBV5-6 and TRBJ2-7; D gene unclear. This CDR3 is 15 amino acids long. Trimming cost V 0 bases and J 0 bases, with 10 bases left between them. Looked up from germline, CDR1 is SGHDT and CDR2 is YYEEEE. The CDR3 here is CASSLVAGVSYEQYF. In DNA form, the CDR3 reads TGTGCCAGCAGCTTGGTCGCAGGCGTCTCCTACGAGCAGTACTTC.

This chain joins TRBV7-9 and TRBJ1-2, with 9 bases matching TRBD1. The germline gives CDR1 SEHNR, CDR2 FQNEAQ (reference sequence). The CDR3 totals 16 residues. Trimming removed 4 bases from V and 2 bases from J; junction bases left unmatched: 8. CDR3 nucleotides: TGTGCCAGCAGCTCTCGGGACAGGGAGGCGAACTATGGCTACACCTTC. Translated: CASSSRDREANYGYTF.

The rearrangement links TRBV6-5 to TRBJ2-2, with 10 bases aligning to TRBD2. Germline lookup yields CDR1 MNHEY and CDR2 SVGAGI. V lost 7 bases and J lost 2; bases outside the gene matches: 7. The CDR3 is made up of 16 amino acids. The CDR3 region is CASNRLAGANTGELFF. CDR3 DNA sequence: TGTGCCAGCAACAGACTAGCGGGCGCCAACACCGGGGAGCTGTTTTTT.

This clonotype has just a few counts. The rearrangement links TRBV20-1 to TRBJ2-7; D could derive from TRBD1 or TRBD2 (5 bases each). Germline-derived CDR1 and CDR2 are DFQATT and SNEGSKA (reference sequence). The V and J ends lost 3 bases and 5 bases respectively, with 8 bases between them. CDR3 length: 11 residues. The chain's CDR3 is CSASEGHEQYF. As DNA, the CDR3 is TGCAGTGCTAGTGAGGGGCACGAGCAGTACTTC.

The chain uses TRBV18 and TRBJ1-5, with unresolved D. The CDR3 is 15 amino acids. V dropped 2 bases and J dropped 2 bases, with 10 bases sitting between them. Germline lookup yields CDR1 KGHSH and CDR2 LQKENI. The DNA of the CDR3 is TGTGCCAGCTCACCAGCGAATGGGGGCAATCAGCCCCAGCATTTT. This gives the protein CASSPANGGNQPQHF. Looking up the rest from reference TRBV18 and TRBJ1-5 gives the full variable domain: NAGVMQNPRHLVRRRGQEARLRCSPMKGHSHVYWYRQLPEEGLKFMVYLQKENIIDESGMPKERFSAEFPKEGPSILRIQQVVRGDSAAYFCASSPANGGNQPQHFGDGTRLSIL.

In its sample, this clonotype was seen many times. The chain uses TRBV28 and TRBJ1-1, with 8 bases that match TRBD1. The V segment lost 4 bases and the J segment 5 bases; nucleotides outside the gene matches: 6. The germline V gene has CDR1 MDHEN and CDR2 SYDVKM. The CDR3 has 14 residues. CDR3 DNA sequence: TGTGCCAGCAGTTCGACAGGGGATAGTACTGAAGCTTTCTTT. Its protein product is CASSSTGDSTEAFF.

This clonotype has ten or more counts. The V gene is TRBV7-8, the J gene TRBJ2-7; 10 bases are shared with TRBD1. Per germline, CDR1 SGHVS and CDR2 FQNEAQ. Trimming removed 5 bases from V and 4 bases from J; junction bases left unmatched: 5. CDR3 size: 14 residues. The CDR3 reads CASSPGQGTYEQYF. The CDR3 region has the DNA TGTGCCAGCAGCCCGGGACAGGGGACTTACGAGCAGTACTTC.

Ten or more counts support this clonotype. The CDR3 DNA follows: TGTGCCAGCAGCTTCACCCCGTGGGGGATCGCCTACGAGCAGTACTTC. It is translated as CASSFTPWGIAYEQYF. J is TRBJ2-7 and V is TRBV7-3; D tentatively reads TRBD1 or TRBD2 (5 bases each). The V gene's germline CDR1 is SGHTA and CDR2 FQGTGA. Trimming shortened V by 3 bases and J by 2 bases, and 17 bases separated the two germline ends. The CDR3 is 16 amino acids.

Many counts were recorded for this clonotype. The chain recombines TRBV7-2 with TRBJ2-5; 11 nucleotides agree with TRBD2. CDR3 length: 16 residues. Unmatched junction bases numbered 12, after V lost 5 bases and J lost 7 bases. The germline gives CDR1 SGHTA, CDR2 FQGNSA. The chain's CDR3 is CASSGLRLAGSGTQYF. In DNA form, the CDR3 reads TGTGCCAGCAGCGGTTTAAGACTAGCGGGAAGTGGGACCCAGTACTTC.

This clonotype was picked up many times. The genes are TRBV28 and TRBJ2-7; TRBD2 matches 10 bases. This CDR3 comprises 14 residues. Germline trimming cut 6 bases from V and 2 bases from J; bases unmatched to any gene: 4. Germline V gives CDR1 MDHEN, CDR2 SYDVKM. The CDR3 DNA reads TGTGCCAGCAGAGGGACTAGCGCTACCTACGAGCAGTACTTC. Its protein is CASRGTSATYEQYF. The variable domain in full, completed from reference TRBV28 and TRBJ2-7, reads DVKVTQSSRYLVKRTGEKVFLECVQDMDHENMFWYRQDPGLGLRLIYFSYDVKMKEKGDIPEGYSVSREKKERFSLILESASTNQTSMYLCASRGTSATYEQYFGPGTRLTVT.

The rearrangement joins TRBV5-1 to TRBJ2-5, with D perhaps matching TRBD2 (7 bases). Germline CDR1 reads SGHRS; CDR2 reads YFSETQ. This CDR3 region has 16 residues. V was shortened by 3 bases and J by 2 bases, with 17 bases between the two germline ends. The CDR3 nucleotides are TGCGCCAGCAGCTACGGCAGCGGGACACCGCAAGAGACCCAGTACTTC. Translating it yields CASSYGSGTPQETQYF.

At least ten counts were recorded for this clonotype. The J gene is TRBJ2-1, the V gene TRBV5-6; D remains unclear. The germline V gene encodes CDR1 SGHDT and CDR2 YYEEEE. V dropped 4 bases and J dropped 10 bases, with 21 bases sitting between them. The length of the CDR3 is 15 residues. CDR3 protein: CASSTPVSDLPEQFF. The CDR3 nucleotides are TGTGCCAGCAGCACGCCAGTTTCAGACCTCCCAGAGCAGTTCTTC.

The chain is built from TRBV2 and TRBJ2-3; a possible D gene is TRBD2 (6 bases). Germline V gives CDR1 SNHLY, CDR2 FYNNEI. V was pared by 6 bases and J by 6 bases, with 16 bases between. The CDR3 has 14 residues. CDR3: CASRAQGRGDTQYF. CDR3 nucleotide sequence: TGTGCCAGCAGAGCCCAAGGACGGGGGGATACGCAGTATTTT.

The gene calls are TRBV5-1 and TRBJ1-1, with no clear D. Trimming left V 2 bases short and J 0 bases short, with 8 bases between. CDR1 and CDR2 from the germline V gene are SGHRS and YFSETQ. This CDR3 is 14 amino acids long. This CDR3 reads CASSFGGLNTEAFF. CDR3 nucleotide sequence: TGCGCCAGCAGCTTCGGCGGGTTGAACACTGAAGCTTTCTTT.

This clonotype was counted only a few times. This chain uses TRBV29-1 with TRBJ2-4; TRBD2 might be the D (5 bases). Trimming pared 6 bases from V and 0 bases from J, leaving 9 bases between. There are 13 residues in the CDR3. CDR1 SQVTM and CDR2 ANQGSEA come from the germline V gene. CDR3 in amino acids: CSVRTVAKNIQYF. CDR3 coding DNA: TGCAGCGTCAGGACTGTAGCCAAAAACATTCAGTACTTC.

The sample holds many counts of this clonotype. The genes are TRBV7-2 and TRBJ2-5; 9 bases are a match to TRBD2. The CDR3 covers 17 residues. Losses at the gene ends were 5 bases for V and 2 bases for J; bases not matched to a gene: 12. Germline V gene data show CDR1 as SGHTA and CDR2 as FQGNSA. The chain's CDR3 is CASSVRRTSGSQETQYF. CDR3 nucleotide sequence: TGTGCCAGCAGCGTACGCCGAACTAGCGGGTCTCAAGAGACCCAGTACTTC. Full variable domain (outside the CDR3, taken from reference TRBV7-2 and TRBJ2-5): GAGVSQSPSNKVTEKGKDVELRCDPISGHTALYWYRQSLGQGLEFLIYFQGNSAPDKSGLPSDRFSAERTGGSVSTLTIQRTQQEDSAVYLCASSVRRTSGSQETQYFGPGTRLLVL.

This clonotype was seen ten or more times. This sequence joins TRBV28 and TRBJ2-5; D is unclear. Trimming pared 5 bases from V and 5 bases from J, leaving 15 bases between. The CDR3 has 14 amino acids. CDR1 MDHEN and CDR2 SYDVKM come from the germline V gene. CDR3 nucleotides: TGTGCCAGCAGTCCCGGATCAGGCCGGGAGACCCAGTACTTC. It translates to CASSPGSGRETQYF.

The V and J genes are TRBV6-2 or TRBV6-3 and TRBJ2-1; D not resolved. CDR3 length: 14 amino acids. CDR1 and CDR2 from the germline V gene are MNHEY and SVGEGT. V lost 4 bases, J lost 3 bases, and 10 bases lay in between. The DNA for the CDR3 is TGTGCCAGCAGTTTGATCACTAACTACAATGAGCAGTTCTTC. This gives the protein CASSLITNYNEQFF.

J is TRBJ2-3 and V is TRBV24-1; 7 nucleotides agree with TRBD1. Unmatched junction bases numbered 9, after V lost 2 bases and J lost 2 bases. The CDR3 is made up of 17 amino acids. CDR1 is KGHDR, CDR2 SFDVKD, per germline. The CDR3: CATSDSAGQAATDTQYF. In DNA form, the CDR3 reads TGTGCCACCAGTGATTCTGCAGGACAGGCCGCCACAGATACGCAGTATTTT.